This paragraph reports one T cell receptor (beta chain). Its antigen is still unknown. It was considered stable Graves' hyperthyroidism when ophthalmopathy did not progress within 18 months. Hyperthyroidism was newly diagnosed in patients aged 18 to 65 (duration under 2 months). Any patient presenting with uncontrolled infection, other autoimmune disease, pregnancy or lactation was left out. The sample originates from a study of T cells in Graves' hyperthyroidism and ophthalmopathy. TCR beta CDR3 sequences were amplified from RNA transcripts. A set of HTBI primers served as the primers for a first-round RT-PCR of the TCR CDR3. Via MiXCR, TCRdb re-called the multiplex PCR reads, giving one row per CDR3 protein. Altogether 340,000 or so distinct CDR3 sequences are present, 21% being singletons, with the ten largest covering around half. Broader study findings: The majority of expanded thyroid clonotypes above 0.001 also appeared in blood.

This clonotype was sampled from a woman aged 45 to 65 with Graves' hyperthyroidism. The sequenced sample consisted of blood.

The CDR3 loop is CASRGWSGGDSNQPQHF. CDR3 bases: TGTGCCAGCAGGGGTTGGTCAGGGGGAGATAGCAATCAGCCCCAGCATTTT. This rearrangement joins TRBV28 to TRBJ1-5, with 7 bases fitting TRBD1. Unmatched junction bases numbered 11, after V lost 6 bases and J lost 0 bases. The germline CDR1 and CDR2 sequences are MDHEN and SYDVKM. The CDR3 loop spans 17 amino acids.